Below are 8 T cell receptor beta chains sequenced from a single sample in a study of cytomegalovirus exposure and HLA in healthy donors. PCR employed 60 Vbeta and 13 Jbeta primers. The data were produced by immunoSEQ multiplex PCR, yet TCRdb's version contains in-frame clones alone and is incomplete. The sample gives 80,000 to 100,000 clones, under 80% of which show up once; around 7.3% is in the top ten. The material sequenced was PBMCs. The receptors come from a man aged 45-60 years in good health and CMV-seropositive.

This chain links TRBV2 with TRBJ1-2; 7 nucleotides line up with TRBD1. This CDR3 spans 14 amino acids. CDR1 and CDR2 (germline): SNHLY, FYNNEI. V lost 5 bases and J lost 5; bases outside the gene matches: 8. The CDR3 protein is CASSTGGGEYGYTF. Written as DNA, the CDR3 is TGTGCCAGCAGTACTGGAGGGGGCGAATATGGCTACACCTTC. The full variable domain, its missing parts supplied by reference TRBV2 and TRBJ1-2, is EPEVTQTPSHQVTQMGQEVILRCVPISNHLYFYWYRQILGQKVEFLVSFYNNEISEKSEIFDDQFSVERPDGSNFTLKIRSTKLEDSAMYFCASSTGGGEYGYTFGSGTRLTVV.

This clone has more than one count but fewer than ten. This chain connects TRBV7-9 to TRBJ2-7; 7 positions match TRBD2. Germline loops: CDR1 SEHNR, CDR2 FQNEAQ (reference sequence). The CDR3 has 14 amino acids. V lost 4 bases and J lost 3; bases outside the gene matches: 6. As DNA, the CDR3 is TGTGCCAGCAGCTCGACCCGGGACTACTACGAGCAGTACTTC. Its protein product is CASSSTRDYYEQYF. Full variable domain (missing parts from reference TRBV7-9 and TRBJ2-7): DTGVSQNPRHKITKRGQNVTFRCDPISEHNRLYWYRQTLGQGPEFLTYFQNEAQLEKSRLLSDRFSAERPKGSFSTLEIQRTEQGDSAMYLCASSSTRDYYEQYFGPGTRLTVT.

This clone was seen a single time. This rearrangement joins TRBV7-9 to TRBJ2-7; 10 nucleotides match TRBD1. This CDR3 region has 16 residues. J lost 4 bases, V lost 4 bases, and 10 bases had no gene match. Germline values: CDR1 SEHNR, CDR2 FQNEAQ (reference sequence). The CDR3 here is CASSSHSGTGVYEQYF. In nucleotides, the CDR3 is TGTGCCAGCAGCTCTCACTCCGGGACAGGGGTGTACGAGCAGTACTTC.

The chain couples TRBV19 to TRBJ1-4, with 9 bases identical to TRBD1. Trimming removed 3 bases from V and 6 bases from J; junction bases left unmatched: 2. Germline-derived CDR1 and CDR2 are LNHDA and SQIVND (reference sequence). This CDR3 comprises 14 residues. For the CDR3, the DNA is TGTGCCAGTAGTATGGGGACAGGGTATGAAAAACTGTTTTTT. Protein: CASSMGTGYEKLFF.

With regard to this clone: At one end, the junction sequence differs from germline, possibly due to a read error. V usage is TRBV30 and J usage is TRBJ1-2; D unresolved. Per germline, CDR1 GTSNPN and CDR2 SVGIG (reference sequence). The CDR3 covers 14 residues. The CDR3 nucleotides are TGTGCCTGGAGTCCGACCCCAGCTAACTATGGCTACCCCTTC. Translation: CAWSPTPANYGYPF.

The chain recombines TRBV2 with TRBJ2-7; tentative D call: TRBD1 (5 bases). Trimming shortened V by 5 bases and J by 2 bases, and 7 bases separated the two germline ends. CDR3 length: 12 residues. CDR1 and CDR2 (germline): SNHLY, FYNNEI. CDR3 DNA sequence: TGTGCCAGCAGTACAGGTACCTACGAGCAGTACTTC. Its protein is CASSTGTYEQYF. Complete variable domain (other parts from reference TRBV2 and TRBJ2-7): EPEVTQTPSHQVTQMGQEVILRCVPISNHLYFYWYRQILGQKVEFLVSFYNNEISEKSEIFDDQFSVERPDGSNFTLKIRSTKLEDSAMYFCASSTGTYEQYFGPGTRLTVT.

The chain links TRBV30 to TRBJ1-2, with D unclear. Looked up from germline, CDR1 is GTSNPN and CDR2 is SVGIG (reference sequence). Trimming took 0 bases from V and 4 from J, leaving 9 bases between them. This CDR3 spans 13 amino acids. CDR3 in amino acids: CAWSVAQFYGYTF. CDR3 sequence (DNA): TGTGCCTGGAGTGTGGCACAGTTCTATGGCTACACCTTC.

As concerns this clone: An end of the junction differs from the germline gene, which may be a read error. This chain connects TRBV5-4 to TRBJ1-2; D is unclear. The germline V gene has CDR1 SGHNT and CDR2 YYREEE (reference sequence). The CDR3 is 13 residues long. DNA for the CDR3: TGTGCCAGCAGCCGGCAGGAAGCTTATGGCTACCCCTTC. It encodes CASSRQEAYGYPF.